This is a list of T cell receptor beta chains from one sample in a study of T cell responses to AZD1222 COVID-19 vaccine. The protocol was immunoSEQ multiplex PCR, while the TCRdb copy is restricted to in-frame clones and leaves out a portion. The sample shows under 150,000 clones, almost 90% of them seen only once. The sequencing here drew on peripheral blood, taken on day 0 of AZD1222 vaccination. The receptor source for this set is an adult in good health. CDR3s include the opening cysteine and the closing phenylalanine or tryptophan. A D gene is named only where the DNA matches it firmly. Clone size is stated in some rows and not others, as once, few, many or a class when expanded.

-	TRBJ1-2	-	TRBV28	TGTGCCCGCCGGGGCGGGGTGGGGGGGGGAAGTAACTATGGCTACACCTTC	CARRGGVGGGSNYGYTF
-	TRBJ1-1	-	TRBV11-3	TGTGCCAGCAGCTTAGATAAGCTACGTAGGAACACTGAAGCTTTCTTT	CASSLDKLRRNTEAFF
-	TRBJ1-1	-	TRBV19	TGTGCCAGTACCACCTCACAGAAGGCTGAAGCTTTCTTT	CASTTSQKAEAFF
-	TRBJ1-3	once	TRBV12-5	TGTGCTAGTGGTTCCCACCAGGGCCACTCTGGAAACACCATATATTTT	CASGSHQGHSGNTIYF
TRBD2	TRBJ2-5	-	TRBV6-1	TGTGCCAGCAGTGGTAGGCGGGGGGGTTGGCAAGAGACCCAGTACTTC	CASSGRRGGWQETQYF
-	TRBJ1-6	-	TRBV18	TGTGCCAGCTCACCAACAGGCGGGGACCCTAATTCACCCCTCCACTTT	CASSPTGGDPNSPLHF
-	TRBJ1-4	-	TRBV7-9	TGTGCCAGCAGCCTGAGGGGTCCTAATGAAAAACTGTTTTTT	CASSLRGPNEKLFF
-	TRBJ1-2	-	TRBV18	TGTGCCAGCTCACCGGATCGCGCGTCTAGTGGCTACACCTTC	CASSPDRASSGYTF
TRBD2	TRBJ2-7	-	TRBV3-1/TRBV3-2	TGTGCCAGCAGCATACCCTACTCGGTAGCGGGAGGATTAAAGCAGTACTTC	CASSIPYSVAGGLKQYF
TRBD1	TRBJ1-1	-	TRBV18	TGTGCCAGCTCACCCCAGGGACAGGCGGTTACTTCCGAAGCTTTCTTT	CASSPQGQAVTSEAFF
-	TRBJ2-7	-	TRBV6-2/TRBV6-3	TGTGCCAGCAGTTACATGGCCAGGGGACGGGGGATTTACGAGCAGTACTTC	CASSYMARGRGIYEQYF
-	TRBJ1-5	-	TRBV15	TGTGCCACCAGCAGAGAGGGCACTCAGCCCCAGCATTTT	CATSREGTQPQHF
TRBD1	TRBJ1-2	-	TRBV29-1	TGCACCCTGACCGGGGACAGGGGTCATGGCTACACCTTC	CTLTGDRGHGYTF
-	TRBJ2-1	few	TRBV12-3/TRBV12-4	TGTGCCAGCAGTTTGGATCGGGGATACGTGCAGTTCTTC	CASSLDRGYVQFF
-	TRBJ1-6	once	TRBV28	TGTGCCAGCAGTCTCCCGAGGAAACTGCCCCTCCACTTT	CASSLPRKLPLHF
TRBD1	TRBJ2-7	-	TRBV3-1/TRBV3-2	TGTGCCAGCAGCTTCGTGGGACAGGGCCCCTACGAGCAGTACTTC	CASSFVGQGPYEQYF
-	TRBJ1-1	-	TRBV19	TGTGCCAGTATCGGGAACGGGGACACTGAAGCTTTCTTT	CASIGNGDTEAFF
-	TRBJ1-1	few	TRBV7-8	TGTGCCAGCAGCCCCCAAACAGGATCCCGTGCTTTCTTT	CASSPQTGSRAFF
TRBD1	TRBJ1-1	-	TRBV18	TGTGCCAGCTCACCAGTCGTGGGGACAGGGGGAATCGCGAACACTGAAGCTTTCTTT	CASSPVVGTGGIANTEAFF
-	TRBJ2-7	-	TRBV2	TGTGCCATCCTGGACGGCGGCAGCTCCTACGAGCAGTACTTC	CAILDGGSSYEQYF
TRBD1	TRBJ2-7	-	TRBV7-9	TGTGCCAGCATCCACGGGGGACAGGGTTACGAGCAGTACTTC	CASIHGGQGYEQYF
-	TRBJ1-4	-	TRBV9	TGTGCCAGCAGCCCCCACAGGGTTGGTGAAAAACTGTTTTTT	CASSPHRVGEKLFF
TRBD2	TRBJ2-7	once	TRBV6-4	TGTGCCAGCAGTGACGCGGAGAGCGGGAGGGCCAGCTACGAGCAGTACTTC	CASSDAESGRASYEQYF
-	TRBJ2-5	once	TRBV30	TGTGCCTGGAGTTGGAACCGCCAGACCCAGTACTTC	CAWSWNRQTQYF
-	TRBJ1-2	-	TRBV24-1	TGTGCCACCAGTGATTACCCGGGCGCTGGCTACACCTTC	CATSDYPGAGYTF
TRBD1	TRBJ1-3	-	TRBV6-2/TRBV6-3	TGTGCCAGCAGTCGCCGGACAGGAAGGGGAGACACCATATATTTT	CASSRRTGRGDTIYF
-	TRBJ2-5	once	TRBV7-2	TGTGCCAGCAGAGAACGGGGTGGGGGGTACCAAGAGACCCAGTACTTC	CASRERGGGYQETQYF
-	TRBJ1-5	-	TRBV19	TGTGCCAGTAGTACCAGGGATTTTGTGGGTCAGCCCCAGCATTTT	CASSTRDFVGQPQHF